Listed below are T cell receptor beta chains from one sample, sequenced in a study of regulatory T cells in long-lasting Graves disease. TCRdb used MiXCR to reprocess the multiplex PCR reads, holding one entry per CDR3 protein. Of fewer than 350,000 distinct CDR3 sequences in the sample, 15% to 20% were seen once. The specimen comprised peripheral blood mononuclear cells (PBMCs), sampled at new diagnosis, from a patient treated with antithyroid drugs. Receptors originate from a female donor with Graves disease. Each CDR3 is given with its conserved first and last residue. A D gene is named only where the DNA matches it firmly. Clone size is given for some rows only: seen once, a few or many times, or a class if the clone is expanded.

TRBJ2-5	many	TRBV13	NA	TGTGCCAGCAGCTTTCGCAGGGGCGCCGGGGAGACCCAGTACTTC	CASSFRRGAGETQYF
TRBJ2-7	few	TRBV20-1	NA	TGCAGTGCTAAAACCCAAGGCGGGCTATTATACGAGCAGTACTTC	CSAKTQGGLLYEQYF
TRBJ2-5	NA	TRBV6-2/TRBV6-3	TRBD2	TGTGCCAGCAGGGAGGGACTAGCGGGAGTAGCAGAGACCCAGTACTTC	CASREGLAGVAETQYF
TRBJ1-1	many	TRBV30	NA	TGTGCCTGGGGGCTGGGGTCTGAAGCTTTCTTT	CAWGLGSEAFF
TRBJ2-7	many	TRBV15	NA	TGTGCCACCAGCAGAGAGGCAGACTCCTACGAGCAGTACTTC	CATSREADSYEQYF
TRBJ1-6	NA	TRBV4-1	NA	TGCGCCAGCAGCGGGGGTCAGAGGAATTCACCCCTCCACTTT	CASSGGQRNSPLHF
TRBJ1-2	many	TRBV27	NA	TGTGCCAGCAGTATCCGGGCCAACTATGGCTACACCTTC	CASSIRANYGYTF
TRBJ1-1	many	TRBV12-3/TRBV12-4	NA	TGTGCCAGCAGTTCCGGACAGCGTAACACTGAAGCTTTCTTT	CASSSGQRNTEAFF
TRBJ1-6	NA	TRBV9	NA	TGTGCCAGCAGCGTTAGGTCGGCTAATTCACCCCTCCACTTT	CASSVRSANSPLHF
TRBJ2-7	NA	TRBV20-1	TRBD2	TGCAGTGCTAGTGGTCAGGGGACTAGCGGGAGCTACGAGCAGTACTTC	CSASGQGTSGSYEQYF
TRBJ2-2	NA	TRBV7-9	NA	TGTGCCAGCAGCTTTTCTGGACAAAACACCGGGGAGCTGTTTTTT	CASSFSGQNTGELFF
TRBJ2-7	many	TRBV28	NA	TGTGCCAGCAGTTTATTTGCGGGACTGGGGGAGCAGTACTTC	CASSLFAGLGEQYF
TRBJ2-1	once	TRBV7-9	NA	TGTGCCAGCAGCCGGCCCCTTGCGGAGCAGTTCTTC	CASSRPLAEQFF
TRBJ2-1	NA	TRBV5-6	TRBD1	TGTGCCAGCAGCCCACACCCCGCGGACAGGGGCAAAGTTGGACCCTACAATGAGCAGTTCTTC	CASSPHPADRGKVGPYNEQFF
TRBJ2-7	few	TRBV20-1	TRBD2	TGCAGTGCTTGGACTAGCGTGAATTACGAGCAGTACTTC	CSAWTSVNYEQYF
TRBJ1-4	many	TRBV12-3/TRBV12-4	TRBD1	TGTGCCAGCAGTAGGACAGGGGGAGGCGAAAAACTGTTTTTT	CASSRTGGGEKLFF
TRBJ2-5	NA	TRBV30	TRBD1	TGTGCCTGGGAACGGACAGGGAGGCAAGAGACCCAGTACTTC	CAWERTGRQETQYF
TRBJ2-1	many	TRBV18	TRBD1	TGTGCCAGCTCTTTACAGGGGTCCTACAATGAGCAGTTCTTC	CASSLQGSYNEQFF
TRBJ2-7	NA	TRBV5-1	TRBD2	TGCGCCAGCAGCTTAATAGCGGGAGGGGACGAGCAGTACTTC	CASSLIAGGDEQYF
TRBJ1-4	many	TRBV7-9	NA	TGTGCCAGCAGAAAGGGTACTAATGAAAAACTGTTTTTT	CASRKGTNEKLFF
TRBJ2-3	few	TRBV13	TRBD2	TGTGCCAGCAGCTTTAGCGGGAGCTATAGCACAGATACGCAGTATTTT	CASSFSGSYSTDTQYF
TRBJ1-2	NA	TRBV2	TRBD1	TGTGCCAGCACCCCGATCCCAAGGAGGGACAGGGGTTCTGGTGGCTACACCTTC	CASTPIPRRDRGSGGYTF
TRBJ1-1	many	TRBV28	NA	TGTGCCAGCAGGGGAAGGGGTAACACTGAAGCTTTCTTT	CASRGRGNTEAFF
TRBJ1-5	NA	TRBV6-1	NA	TGTGCCAGCAGGGACGCGGGCAGCAATCAGCCCCAGCATTTT	CASRDAGSNQPQHF
TRBJ2-3	many	TRBV12-3/TRBV12-4	NA	TGTGCCAGTGGGAATAACAGGGCAGATACGCAGTATTTT	CASGNNRADTQYF
TRBJ2-6	few	TRBV28	TRBD1	TGTGCCAGCAGTTTACCCGACGGACAGGCTACCGGGGCCAACGTCCTGACTTTC	CASSLPDGQATGANVLTF
TRBJ2-3	many	TRBV27	TRBD1	TGTGCCAGCAAAAAACAGGGGGCCACAGATACGCAATATTTT	CASKKQGATDTQYF
TRBJ2-5	many	TRBV7-2	TRBD1	TGTGCCAGCAGCCCACCGGGACAGGGTAGAGAGACCCAGTACTTC	CASSPPGQGRETQYF
TRBJ1-4	NA	TRBV20-1	TRBD1	TGCAGTGCTAGAAGTTGGGGACAGGGTGATGAAAAACTGTTTTTT	CSARSWGQGDEKLFF
TRBJ1-1	NA	TRBV6-2/TRBV6-3	TRBD1	TGTGCCAGCAGTGAAATTAGGACAGGGGGCACTGAAGCTTTCTTT	CASSEIRTGGTEAFF
TRBJ2-4	NA	TRBV18	TRBD1	TGTGCCAGCTCACCAGTGACAGGGAAAAACATTCAGTACTTC	CASSPVTGKNIQYF
TRBJ2-7	few	TRBV12-3/TRBV12-4	NA	TGTGCCAGCAGTCCCGGGATCTACTACGAGCAGTACTTC	CASSPGIYYEQYF
TRBJ1-3	many	TRBV12-3/TRBV12-4	NA	TGTGCCAGCAGTTTCGGGAAGGGACGATCTGGAAACACCATATATTTT	CASSFGKGRSGNTIYF
TRBJ1-6	many	TRBV10-3	TRBD1	TGTGCCATCAGCGAGCAGGACAGGGACTTTAGGTCCTATAATTCACCCCTCCACTTT	CAISEQDRDFRSYNSPLHF
TRBJ2-1	many	TRBV12-3/TRBV12-4	NA	TGTGCCAGCAGCGAGAGGGGGGGGGTGAGCTCCTACAATGAGCAGTTCTTC	CASSERGGVSSYNEQFF
TRBJ1-5	many	TRBV28	NA	TGTGCCAGCAGTTTTTCGGGTTTGGCTCGGCCCCAGCATTTT	CASSFSGLARPQHF
TRBJ2-1	many	TRBV3-1	TRBD1	TGTGCCAGCAGCCAAGTCACAGGGGGCGCCTACAATGAGCAGTTCTTC	CASSQVTGGAYNEQFF
TRBJ2-1	many	TRBV28	TRBD2	TGTGCCAGCACCCCCAGCGGGAGTGGTTACAATGAGCAGTTCTTC	CASTPSGSGYNEQFF
TRBJ2-7	few	TRBV6-5	NA	TGTGCCAGCAGTTCAGGGCGGGCGGGCGAGCAGTACTTC	CASSSGRAGEQYF
TRBJ2-7	many	TRBV20-1	TRBD2	TGCAGTGCTAGCCCGACTAGCGGGAGCTACGAGCAGTACTTC	CSASPTSGSYEQYF
TRBJ1-4	NA	TRBV20-1	TRBD1	TGCAGTGCTAGGGGACAGAGATTAACTAATGGAGAACTGTTTTTT	CSARGQRLTNGELFF
TRBJ2-4	NA	TRBV2	NA	TGTGCCAGAGGCGGGGCAGGGAGCGAAAACATTCAGTACTTC	CARGGAGSENIQYF
TRBJ2-3	few	TRBV20-1	TRBD1	TGCAGTGCTAGAGATCTTGTGACAGGGGGACCAGATACGCAGTATTTT	CSARDLVTGGPDTQYF
TRBJ2-3	many	TRBV11-2	NA	TGTGCCAGCAGCTTAGGGGGTAGGGGGGATACGCAGTATTTT	CASSLGGRGDTQYF
TRBJ2-7	many	TRBV5-1	NA	TGCGCCAGCAGCTCCTCGTTCGAGCAGTACTTC	CASSSSFEQYF
TRBJ2-7	NA	TRBV2	TRBD2	TGTGCCAGCAGTAGCGGGAGGGCCAATTACGAGCAGTACTTC	CASSSGRANYEQYF
TRBJ2-3	NA	TRBV24-1	NA	TGTGCCTCCCAGGGCGTCTCAGATACGCAGTATTTT	CASQGVSDTQYF
TRBJ2-7	many	TRBV9	TRBD2	TGTGCCAGCAGCCGCGAATCCGGGACTAGCGGGGTGAGCTCCTACGAGCAGTACTTC	CASSRESGTSGVSSYEQYF
TRBJ1-5	many	TRBV20-1	NA	TGCAGTGCTAGCAGCCCAGATCAGCCCCAGCATTTT	CSASSPDQPQHF
TRBJ2-7	NA	TRBV5-6	TRBD2	TGTGCCAGCAGCCTTCCTAGCGGGGAGCCTACAGGGGAGCAGTACTTC	CASSLPSGEPTGEQYF
TRBJ2-2	NA	TRBV24-1	TRBD2	TGTGCCACCAGCGGACTAGCGGGAAATAGGGGCGGGGAGCTGTTTTTT	CATSGLAGNRGGELFF
TRBJ1-5	many	TRBV2	NA	TGTGCCAGCAGCTACAGTCTTGGCAATCAGCCCCAGCATTTT	CASSYSLGNQPQHF
TRBJ2-5	NA	TRBV15	NA	TGTGCCACCAGCAGAGTAAGAGAGACCCAGTACTTC	CATSRVRETQYF
TRBJ2-1	many	TRBV9	TRBD2	TGTGCCAGCAGCGTAGGGCTAGCGGGAGGTTTAGAGCAGTTCTTC	CASSVGLAGGLEQFF
TRBJ2-3	once	TRBV11-3	TRBD2	TGTGCCAGCAGCTTAGACCCGACTAGCGGGAGAGGAGATACGCAGTATTTT	CASSLDPTSGRGDTQYF
TRBJ2-2	many	TRBV28	NA	TGTGCCAGCAGTACGAAGGGGGCCGGGGAGCTGTTTTTT	CASSTKGAGELFF
TRBJ2-1	NA	TRBV11-2	NA	TGTGCCAGCAGCTTAGCCCCTAGTAGTAGCTACAATGAGCAGTTCTTC	CASSLAPSSSYNEQFF